A single sample is the source of the 30 T cell receptor beta chains below, sequenced in a study of early T cells in non-severe SARS-CoV-2 infection. TCRdb fed the 5' RACE reads into MiXCR, producing one record per CDR3 protein. Among about 83,000 distinct CDR3 sequences, roughly an eighth were seen once, and the ten largest hold over 6%. The sample taken for sequencing was whole blood. The source of these receptors is an adult who was a healthcare worker with PCR-confirmed SARS-CoV-2 infection or an uninfected control (not recorded which).

The rearrangement joins TRBV27 to TRBJ1-1, with unresolved D. V was trimmed by 5 bases and J by 4 bases, leaving 11 bases between them. Germline lookup yields CDR1 MNHEY and CDR2 SMNVEV (reference sequence). The CDR3 spans 13 residues. In DNA, the CDR3 is TGTGCCAGCAGTGCCCGAGGGAGCACTGAAGCTTTCTTT. Its protein product is CASSARGSTEAFF.

This clonotype was counted at least ten times. The chain uses TRBV6-2 or TRBV6-3 and TRBJ2-2, with no clear D. The germline V gene has CDR1 MNHEY and CDR2 SVGEGT. Trimming shortened V by 5 bases and J by 8 bases, and 9 bases separated the two germline ends. The CDR3 covers 12 residues. The CDR3 coding sequence is TGTGCCAGCAGTGACCCTGGAGGGGAGCTGTTTTTT. It encodes CASSDPGGELFF.

The rearrangement links TRBV3-1 to TRBJ1-5; the D is unclear. The germline CDR1 and CDR2 sequences are LGHDT and YNNKEL (reference sequence). The CDR3 sequence is 15 residues long. The V and J ends lost 0 bases and 1 base respectively, with 7 bases between them. CDR3 in DNA: TGTGCCAGCAGCCAAGATCTTAGGAGCAATCAGCCCCAGCATTTT. Its translation: CASSQDLRSNQPQHF. Looking up the rest from reference TRBV3-1 and TRBJ1-5 gives the full variable domain: DTAVSQTPKYLVTQMGNDKSIKCEQNLGHDTMYWYKQDSKKFLKIMFSYNNKELIINETVPNRFSPKSPDKAHLNLHINSLELGDSAVYFCASSQDLRSNQPQHFGDGTRLSIL.

This clonotype was seen repeatedly, ten times or more. The chain recombines TRBV7-9 with TRBJ2-3; perhaps TRBD2 as D (6 bases). This CDR3 comprises 15 residues. CDR1 SEHNR and CDR2 FQNEAQ come from the germline V gene (reference sequence). V shed 7 bases and J shed 2 bases, with 16 bases lying between them. The CDR3 DNA reads TGTGCCAGCACGTCAGAGCGGGCGAACACAGATACGCAGTATTTT. It codes for CASTSERANTDTQYF.

This sequence joins TRBV2 and TRBJ2-4; D remains ambiguous. Germline V gives CDR1 SNHLY, CDR2 FYNNEI. Trimming left V 6 bases short and J 0 bases short, with 15 bases between. This CDR3 is 16 amino acids long. The CDR3 loop is CASSERVVIAKNIQYF. Written as DNA, the CDR3 is TGTGCCAGCAGCGAAAGGGTGGTTATAGCCAAAAACATTCAGTACTTC. The full variable domain, its missing parts supplied by reference TRBV2 and TRBJ2-4, is EPEVTQTPSHQVTQMGQEVILRCVPISNHLYFYWYRQILGQKVEFLVSFYNNEISEKSEIFDDQFSVERPDGSNFTLKIRSTKLEDSAMYFCASSERVVIAKNIQYFGAGTRLSVL.

V gene TRBV3-1 combines with J gene TRBJ2-5; TRBD2 is a possible D gene (5 bases). Trimming left V 0 bases short and J 7 bases short, with 9 bases between. The length of the CDR3 is 13 residues. The V gene's germline CDR1 is LGHDT and CDR2 YNNKEL (reference sequence). The CDR3 DNA sequence: TGTGCCAGCAGCCAAGATCCCGCGGGGACCCAGTACTTC. Protein product: CASSQDPAGTQYF.

The V call is TRBV2, the J call TRBJ1-1, with a weak D call TRBD1 (5 bases). The CDR3 totals 17 residues. Per germline, CDR1 SNHLY and CDR2 FYNNEI. V lost 7 bases and J lost 0, with 21 bases in between. CDR3 coding DNA: TGTGCCAGCATTTACCTGCGGGGCGGAATCGTGAACACTGAAGCTTTCTTT. Translating it yields CASIYLRGGIVNTEAFF.

This clonotype has only a few counts. This chain uses TRBV27 with TRBJ2-7; 9 nucleotides line up with TRBD1. Losses at the gene ends were 4 bases for V and 6 bases for J; bases not matched to a gene: 7. The CDR3 runs 14 residues. Germline loops: CDR1 MNHEY, CDR2 SMNVEV (reference sequence). The CDR3 loop is CASSSGQGHIEQYF. The DNA of the CDR3 is TGTGCCAGCAGTTCGGGACAGGGCCATATCGAGCAGTACTTC.

This clonotype has more than one count but fewer than ten. The chain has TRBV6-2 or TRBV6-3 and TRBJ2-7; D might be TRBD1 or TRBD2, each matching 5 bases. Germline loops: CDR1 MNHEY, CDR2 SVGEGT. This CDR3 comprises 14 residues. Trimming left V 0 bases short and J 2 bases short, with 8 bases between. CDR3 DNA: TGTGCCAGCAGTTACTCCGGGACCACCTACGAGCAGTACTTC. Translated: CASSYSGTTYEQYF.

The chain links TRBV21-1 to TRBJ2-5; TRBD1, as called in the table, went unchecked against the DNA. TRBV21-1 is given as a pseudogene. This CDR3 has 13 amino acids. This CDR3 is CASSRGQQETQYF. CDR3 DNA sequence: TGTGCCAGCAGCAGAGGACAGCAAGAGACCCAGTACTTC.

The V call is TRBV6-1, the J call TRBJ2-1; D is undetermined. This CDR3 is 12 amino acids long. V was trimmed by 6 bases and J by 3 bases, leaving 6 bases between them. CDR1 and CDR2 from the germline V gene are MNHNS and SASEGT. CDR3 sequence reads: CASSGYYNEQFF. The CDR3 coding sequence is TGTGCCAGCAGCGGCTACTACAATGAGCAGTTCTTC.

This rearrangement joins TRBV5-1 to TRBJ1-1; no definite D call. Between the trimmed V and J ends, which lost 2 bases and 1 base, there was a span of 9 bases. The germline V gene has CDR1 SGHRS and CDR2 YFSETQ. The CDR3 contains 14 residues. The CDR3 loop reads CASSFWTQNTEAFF. In DNA, the CDR3 is TGCGCCAGCAGCTTTTGGACCCAGAACACTGAAGCTTTCTTT.

The chain recombines TRBV2 with TRBJ2-1, with unresolved D. The CDR3 is 12 amino acids. Germline CDR1 SNHLY, CDR2 FYNNEI. V was trimmed by 9 bases and J by 7 bases, leaving 13 bases between them. CDR3 region: CARTISGNEQFF. The CDR3 DNA is TGTGCCAGGACGATCTCCGGGAATGAGCAGTTCTTC.

At least ten counts were recorded for this clonotype. CDR3 protein: CASSIQGVNIQYF. In nucleotides, the CDR3 is TGTGCCAGTAGTATCCAGGGGGTAAACATTCAGTACTTC. The chain joins TRBV19 to TRBJ2-4, with 7 bases aligning to TRBD1. The germline gives CDR1 LNHDA, CDR2 SQIVND (reference sequence). The trim removed 3 bases at V and 6 bases at J, leaving 2 bases unmatched. The CDR3 sequence is 13 residues long.

This clonotype was counted a few times. The chain has TRBV7-2 and TRBJ2-5; 9 bases align to TRBD2. Germline values: CDR1 SGHTA, CDR2 FQGNSA. This CDR3 contains 16 residues. V was pared by 5 bases and J by 3 bases, with 10 bases of the junction left unmatched. The CDR3 sequence is CASSHSPAGGEETQYF. The CDR3 coding sequence is TGTGCCAGCAGCCACTCCCCAGCGGGAGGCGAAGAGACCCAGTACTTC.

This clonotype was picked up many times. The chain carries TRBV7-9 and TRBJ1-1; tentative D call: TRBD1 (6 bases). Trimming left V 4 bases short and J 5 bases short, with 11 bases between. Germline CDR1 SEHNR, CDR2 FQNEAQ (reference sequence). This CDR3 comprises 13 residues. CDR3 DNA sequence: TGTGCCAGCAGCTATTCAGGGGAAACTGAAGCTTTCTTT. Its translation: CASSYSGETEAFF.

The sample holds a few counts of this clonotype. This chain joins TRBV24-1 and TRBJ2-6, with D possibly being TRBD1 (6 bases). The CDR3 contains 19 residues. The germline gives CDR1 KGHDR, CDR2 SFDVKD. Deletions cut 4 bases from V and 0 bases from J, with 18 bases between. DNA for the CDR3: TGTGCCACCAGTGACCAATACAGGGAACCGTCCTCTGGGGCCAACGTCCTGACTTTC. Translated, it gives CATSDQYREPSSGANVLTF.

This clonotype has just a few counts. The rearrangement uses TRBV7-9 and TRBJ1-2, with D possibly being TRBD1 (5 bases). Trimming shortened V by 4 bases and J by 1 base, and 7 bases separated the two germline ends. CDR1 is SEHNR, CDR2 FQNEAQ, per germline (reference sequence). The length of the CDR3 is 13 residues. CDR3 sequence (DNA): TGTGCCAGCAGCTCGACAGTTAACTATGGCTACACCTTC. Translation gives CASSSTVNYGYTF.

The V gene is TRBV7-8, the J gene TRBJ2-6, with TRBD1 matching over 9 bases. The V and J ends lost 6 bases and 0 bases, in that order; junction bases with no gene match: 9. This CDR3 is 18 amino acids long. CDR1 and CDR2 (germline): SGHVS, FQNEAQ. The CDR3 DNA is TGTGCCAGCAGTTTTACAGGGGGCCCCGCCTCTGGGGCCAACGTCCTGACTTTC. Amino acids: CASSFTGGPASGANVLTF.

Many counts were recorded for this clonotype. The rearrangement links TRBV6-5 to TRBJ2-1; TRBD2 matches 7 bases. Germline V CDR1 and CDR2: MNHEY, SVGAGI. The CDR3 loop spans 15 amino acids. The V segment lost 0 bases and the J segment 10 bases; nucleotides outside the gene matches: 9. The CDR3 is CASSYSNRAAGEQFF. The CDR3 bases are TGTGCCAGCAGTTACTCGAATAGAGCAGCGGGGGAGCAGTTCTTC.

This clonotype came up a few times. The CDR3 region is CSVAEQGKNIQYF. CDR3 DNA: TGCAGCGTTGCGGAGCAGGGGAAAAACATTCAGTACTTC. V and J are TRBV29-1 and TRBJ2-4; tentatively, D is TRBD1 (6 bases). The CDR3 totals 13 residues. The germline CDR1 and CDR2 sequences are SQVTM and ANQGSEA. V was cut by 4 bases and J by 4 bases, with 11 bases left in between.

This clonotype has a handful of counts. The chain links TRBV7-2 to TRBJ2-1, with TRBD2 matching 11 bases. This CDR3 spans 15 amino acids. Unmatched junction bases numbered 6, after V lost 7 bases and J lost 4 bases. Germline loops: CDR1 SGHTA, CDR2 FQGNSA. Here the CDR3 reads CASIPTSGAYNEQFF. Here the CDR3 DNA reads TGTGCCAGCATCCCGACTAGCGGGGCTTACAATGAGCAGTTCTTC. Full variable domain (remainder filled in from reference TRBV7-2 and TRBJ2-1): GAGVSQSPSNKVTEKGKDVELRCDPISGHTALYWYRQSLGQGLEFLIYFQGNSAPDKSGLPSDRFSAERTGGSVSTLTIQRTQQEDSAVYLCASIPTSGAYNEQFFGPGTRLTVL.

This clonotype has more than one count but fewer than ten. J is TRBJ1-4 and V is TRBV20-1, with 7 positions matching TRBD1. This CDR3 spans 15 amino acids. CDR1 DFQATT and CDR2 SNEGSKA come from the germline V gene (reference sequence). The trim removed 0 bases at V and 5 bases at J, leaving 6 bases unmatched. CDR3 nucleotide sequence: TGCAGTGCTAGAGAAACCGGGACAGTAAATGAAAAACTGTTTTTT. Translating gives CSARETGTVNEKLFF.

This clonotype was seen a few times. This chain links TRBV12-3 or TRBV12-4 with TRBJ1-6, with no clear D. This CDR3 comprises 15 residues. With 3 bases removed from V and 6 bases from J, the gap between germline ends came to 12 bases. The CDR3 bases are TGTGCCAGCAGTTTTGAAGGGCTTCCTAATTCACCCCTCCACTTT. Translated, it gives CASSFEGLPNSPLHF.

The V call is TRBV7-6, the J call TRBJ2-1, with TRBD2 matching over 11 bases. With V trimmed by 7 bases and J by 6 bases, 8 bases remained unmatched. The CDR3 spans 15 residues. Germline CDR1 and CDR2: SGHVS and FNYEAQ. CDR3 sequence: CASNLLAGGPNEQFF. CDR3 nucleotide sequence: TGTGCCAGCAACCTTCTAGCGGGAGGCCCCAATGAGCAGTTCTTC.

The CDR3 loop reads CASSDGQGVWNSPLHF. The CDR3 DNA sequence: TGTGCCAGCAGCGATGGACAGGGGGTATGGAATTCACCCCTCCACTTT. The V gene is TRBV2, the J gene TRBJ1-6; TRBD1 agrees at 10 bases. The V gene's germline CDR1 is SNHLY and CDR2 FYNNEI. The CDR3 covers 16 residues. The V and J ends lost 6 bases and 7 bases, in that order; junction bases with no gene match: 9.

This chain joins TRBV19 and TRBJ2-1, with no clear D. Germline V CDR1 and CDR2: LNHDA, SQIVND (reference sequence). The germline V and J ends were trimmed by 8 bases and 0 bases, with 8 bases remaining between them. This CDR3 contains 13 residues. CDR3 region: CASGRGSYNEQFF. Here the CDR3 DNA reads TGTGCCAGTGGCCGCGGCTCCTACAATGAGCAGTTCTTC.

This chain joins TRBV11-2 and TRBJ2-7; D is unresolved. Trimming removed 5 bases from V and 7 bases from J, with 9 bases in between. The CDR3 contains 11 residues. Germline CDR1 is SGHAT and CDR2 is FQNNGV. The CDR3 DNA follows: TGTGCCAGCAGCCGCTCCCGGGAGCAGTACTTC. Translated: CASSRSREQYF.

The chain combines TRBV5-4 with TRBJ2-7, with TRBD2 identical over 14 bases. Germline CDR1 is SGHNT and CDR2 is YYREEE (reference sequence). This CDR3 contains 17 residues. J was trimmed by 0 bases and V by 4 bases; bases with no gene match: 6. CDR3 DNA sequence: TGTGCCAGCAGCCCCGGACTAGCGGGAGGCAGCTCCTACGAGCAGTACTTC. Amino acids: CASSPGLAGGSSYEQYF.

This clonotype was observed a few times. The chain joins TRBV7-9 to TRBJ1-2, with 8 positions matching TRBD1. Looked up from germline, CDR1 is SEHNR and CDR2 is FQNEAQ (reference sequence). Trimming removed 8 bases from V and 3 bases from J; junction bases left unmatched: 5. This CDR3 is built from 13 residues. The DNA of the CDR3 is TGTGCCAGCGCTACGGGACAGGACTATGGCTACACCTTC. Translated, it gives CASATGQDYGYTF.